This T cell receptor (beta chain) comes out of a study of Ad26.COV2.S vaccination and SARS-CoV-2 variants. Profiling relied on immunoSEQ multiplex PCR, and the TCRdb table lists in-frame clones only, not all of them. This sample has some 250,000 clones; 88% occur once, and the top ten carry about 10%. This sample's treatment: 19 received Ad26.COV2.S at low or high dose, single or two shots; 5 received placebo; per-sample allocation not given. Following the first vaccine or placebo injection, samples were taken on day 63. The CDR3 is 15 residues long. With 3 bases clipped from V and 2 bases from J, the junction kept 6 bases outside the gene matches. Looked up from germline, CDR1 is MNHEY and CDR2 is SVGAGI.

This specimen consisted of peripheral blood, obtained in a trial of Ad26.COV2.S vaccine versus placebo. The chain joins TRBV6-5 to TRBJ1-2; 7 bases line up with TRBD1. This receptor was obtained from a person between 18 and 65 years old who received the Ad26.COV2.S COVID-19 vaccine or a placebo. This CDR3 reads CASSYLDRRNYGYTF. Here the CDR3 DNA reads TGTGCCAGCAGTTATCTGGACAGGAGAAACTATGGCTACACCTTC.